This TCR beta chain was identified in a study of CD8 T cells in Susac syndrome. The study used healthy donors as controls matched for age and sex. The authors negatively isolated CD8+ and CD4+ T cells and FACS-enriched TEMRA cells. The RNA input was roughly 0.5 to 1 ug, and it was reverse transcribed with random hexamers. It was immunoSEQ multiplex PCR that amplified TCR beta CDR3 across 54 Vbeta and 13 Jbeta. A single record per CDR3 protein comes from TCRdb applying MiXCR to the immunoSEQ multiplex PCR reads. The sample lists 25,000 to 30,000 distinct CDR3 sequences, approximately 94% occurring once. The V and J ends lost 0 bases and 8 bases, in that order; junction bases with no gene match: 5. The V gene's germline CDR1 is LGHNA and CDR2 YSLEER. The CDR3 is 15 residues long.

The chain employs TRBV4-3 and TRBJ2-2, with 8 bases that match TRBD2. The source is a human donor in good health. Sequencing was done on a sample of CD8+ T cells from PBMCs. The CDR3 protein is CASSQDRRGVGELFF. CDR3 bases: TGCGCCAGCAGCCAAGATAGGCGGGGGGTTGGGGAGCTGTTTTTT.